This T cell receptor (beta chain) stems from a study of patients and donors after allogeneic stem cell transplantation. TCRdb re-called the RT-PCR reads with MiXCR, one entry per CDR3 protein. The repertoire holds around 9,900 distinct CDR3 sequences, with 5.9% as singletons. This clonotype was detected only a few times. With 3 bases removed from V and 1 base from J, the gap between germline ends came to 6 bases. This CDR3 has 13 residues. Germline loops: CDR1 KGHSH, CDR2 LQKENI. The receptor comes from a human donor who was either an allogeneic HSCT recipient or a stem cell or donor lymphocyte infusion donor (not recorded which). It is not recorded whose cells these are; they may come from a transplant donor. The sequenced sample was blood, either unsorted or a sorted T cell fraction (not recorded which). The genes are TRBV18 and TRBJ2-5, with D perhaps TRBD1 or TRBD2 (5 bases each). The CDR3 bases are TGTGCCAGCTCACCCGGGACCCAAGAGACCCAGTACTTC. As protein: CASSPGTQETQYF.